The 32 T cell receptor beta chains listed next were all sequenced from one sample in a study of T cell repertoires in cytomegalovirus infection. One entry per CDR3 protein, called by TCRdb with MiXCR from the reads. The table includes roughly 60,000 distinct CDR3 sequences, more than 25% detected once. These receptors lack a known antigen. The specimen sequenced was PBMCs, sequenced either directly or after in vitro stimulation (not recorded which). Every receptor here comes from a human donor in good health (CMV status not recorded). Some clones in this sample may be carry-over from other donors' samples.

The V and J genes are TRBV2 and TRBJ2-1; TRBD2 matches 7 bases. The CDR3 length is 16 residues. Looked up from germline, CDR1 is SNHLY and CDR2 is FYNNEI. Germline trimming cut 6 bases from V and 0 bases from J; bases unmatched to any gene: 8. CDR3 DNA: TGTGCCAGCAGGGCCGGGGGACTACACTCCTACAATGAGCAGTTCTTC. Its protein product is CASRAGGLHSYNEQFF.

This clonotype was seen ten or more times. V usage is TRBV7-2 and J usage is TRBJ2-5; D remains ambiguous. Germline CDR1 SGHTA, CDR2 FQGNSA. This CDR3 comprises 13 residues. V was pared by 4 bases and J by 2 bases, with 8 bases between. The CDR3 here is CASSYRTQETQYF. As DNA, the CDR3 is TGTGCCAGCAGCTATCGGACGCAAGAGACCCAGTACTTC.

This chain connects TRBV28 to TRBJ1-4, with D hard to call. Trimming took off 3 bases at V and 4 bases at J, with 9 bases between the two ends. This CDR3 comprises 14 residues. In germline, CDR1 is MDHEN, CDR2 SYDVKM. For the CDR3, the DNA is TGTGCCAGCAGTTTCTTGACCCATAATGAAAAACTGTTTTTT. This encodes CASSFLTHNEKLFF.

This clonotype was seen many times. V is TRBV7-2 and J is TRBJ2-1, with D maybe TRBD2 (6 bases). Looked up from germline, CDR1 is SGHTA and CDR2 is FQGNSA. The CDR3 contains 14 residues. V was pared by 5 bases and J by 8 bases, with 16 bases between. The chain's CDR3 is CASSAAAGGYEQFF. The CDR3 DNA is TGTGCCAGCAGCGCGGCAGCGGGTGGATATGAGCAGTTCTTC.

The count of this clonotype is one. CDR3 coding DNA: TGTGCCAGCAGTCCTCTTCCTCCCAATGAGCAGTTCTTC. Its protein product is CASSPLPPNEQFF. This sequence joins TRBV6-5 and TRBJ2-1; D remains ambiguous. V was shortened by 5 bases and J by 6 bases, with 11 bases between the two germline ends. Germline V gene sequence: CDR1 MNHEY, CDR2 SVGAGI. The CDR3 covers 13 residues.

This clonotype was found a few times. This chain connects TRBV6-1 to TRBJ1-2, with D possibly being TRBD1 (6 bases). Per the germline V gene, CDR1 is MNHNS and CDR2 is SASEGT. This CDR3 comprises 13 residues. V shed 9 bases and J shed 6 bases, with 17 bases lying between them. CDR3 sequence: CASTRGGQDGYTF. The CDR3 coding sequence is TGTGCCAGTACCCGTGGGGGGCAAGATGGCTACACCTTC.

CDR3 region: CSARTTRDVYEQYF. The CDR3 region has the DNA TGCAGTGCTAGAACAACTAGAGATGTCTACGAGCAGTACTTC. V and J are TRBV20-1 and TRBJ2-7, with D tentatively TRBD2 (5 bases). The CDR3 sequence is 14 residues long. CDR1 DFQATT and CDR2 SNEGSKA come from the germline V gene (reference sequence). Trimming pared 2 bases from V and 3 bases from J, leaving 14 bases between.

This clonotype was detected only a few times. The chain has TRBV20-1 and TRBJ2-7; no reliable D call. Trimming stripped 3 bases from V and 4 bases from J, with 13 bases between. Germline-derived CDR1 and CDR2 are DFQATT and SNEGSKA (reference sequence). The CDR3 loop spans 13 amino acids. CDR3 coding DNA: TGCAGTGCTAGTGGACCCCAGAGGTACGAGCAGTACTTC. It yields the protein CSASGPQRYEQYF.

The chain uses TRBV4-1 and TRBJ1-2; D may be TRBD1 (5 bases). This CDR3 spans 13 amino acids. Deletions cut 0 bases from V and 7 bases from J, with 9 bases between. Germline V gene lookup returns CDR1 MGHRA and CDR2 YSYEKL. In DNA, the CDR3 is TGCGCCAGCAGCCAAGATAGGGGCGGTGGCTACACCTTC. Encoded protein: CASSQDRGGGYTF.

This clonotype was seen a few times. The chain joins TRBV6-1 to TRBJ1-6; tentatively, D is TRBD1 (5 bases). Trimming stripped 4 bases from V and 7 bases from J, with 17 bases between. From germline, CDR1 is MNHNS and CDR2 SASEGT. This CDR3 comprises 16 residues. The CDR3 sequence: CASSAPPGAGNSPLHF. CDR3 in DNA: TGTGCCAGCAGTGCCCCCCCTGGCGCAGGGAATTCACCCCTCCACTTT.

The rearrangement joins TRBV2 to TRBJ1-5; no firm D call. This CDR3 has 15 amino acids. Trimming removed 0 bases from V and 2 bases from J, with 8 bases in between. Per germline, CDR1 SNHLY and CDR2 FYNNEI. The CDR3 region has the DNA TGTGCCAGCAGTGAAGCCACGGAGCGCAATCAGCCCCAGCATTTT. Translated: CASSEATERNQPQHF.

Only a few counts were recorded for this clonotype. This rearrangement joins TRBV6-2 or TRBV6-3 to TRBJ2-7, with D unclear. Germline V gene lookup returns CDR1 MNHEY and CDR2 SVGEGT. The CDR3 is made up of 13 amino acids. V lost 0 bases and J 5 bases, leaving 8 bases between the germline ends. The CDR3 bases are TGTGCCAGCAGTTACTCGTCGTCAAACGAGCAGTACTTC. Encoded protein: CASSYSSSNEQYF.

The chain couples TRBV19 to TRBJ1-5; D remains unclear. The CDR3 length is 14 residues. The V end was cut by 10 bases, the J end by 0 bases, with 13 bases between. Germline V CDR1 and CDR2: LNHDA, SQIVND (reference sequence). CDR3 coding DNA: TGTGCCACACTGGGGAGATATAGCAATCAGCCCCAGCATTTT. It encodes CATLGRYSNQPQHF.

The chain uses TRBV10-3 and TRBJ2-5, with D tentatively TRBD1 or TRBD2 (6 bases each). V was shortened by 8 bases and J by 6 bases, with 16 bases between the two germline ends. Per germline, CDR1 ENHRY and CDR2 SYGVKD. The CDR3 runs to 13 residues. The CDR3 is CAIGGRGYKTQYF. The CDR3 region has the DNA TGTGCCATCGGGGGGCGGGGATACAAGACCCAGTACTTC.

The CDR3 nucleotides are TGTGCCAGCAGTTACTCGACTGTGAACACTGAAGCTTTCTTT. Protein sequence: CASSYSTVNTEAFF. V gene TRBV6-6 combines with J gene TRBJ1-1; D remains ambiguous. Germline V gene data show CDR1 as MNHNY and CDR2 as SVGAGI (reference sequence). The length of the CDR3 is 14 residues. The V and J ends lost 0 bases and 0 bases respectively, with 5 bases between them.

In DNA, the CDR3 is TGTGCCAGCAGCTTACCGGGCCCTTACAATGAGCAGTTCTTC. Protein: CASSLPGPYNEQFF. The V call is TRBV7-6, the J call TRBJ2-1; D remains ambiguous. The CDR3 loop spans 14 amino acids. Germline-derived CDR1 and CDR2 are SGHVS and FNYEAQ. Trimming pared 2 bases from V and 4 bases from J, leaving 9 bases between.

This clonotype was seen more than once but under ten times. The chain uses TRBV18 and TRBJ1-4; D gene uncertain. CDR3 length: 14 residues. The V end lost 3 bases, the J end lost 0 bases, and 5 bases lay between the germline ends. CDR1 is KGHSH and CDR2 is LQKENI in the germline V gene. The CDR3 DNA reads TGTGCCAGCTCACCGCAGTCAACTAATGAAAAACTGTTTTTT. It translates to CASSPQSTNEKLFF. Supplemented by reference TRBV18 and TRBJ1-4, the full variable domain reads NAGVMQNPRHLVRRRGQEARLRCSPMKGHSHVYWYRQLPEEGLKFMVYLQKENIIDESGMPKERFSAEFPKEGPSILRIQQVVRGDSAAYFCASSPQSTNEKLFFGSGTQLSVL.

In DNA, the CDR3 is TGTGCCAGTAGTATTGGACCACATCTGGTTAATGAGCAGTTCTTC. It encodes CASSIGPHLVNEQFF. The gene calls are TRBV19 and TRBJ2-1; D unresolved. V was cut by 3 bases and J by 7 bases, with 16 bases left in between. Germline values: CDR1 LNHDA, CDR2 SQIVND (reference sequence). The CDR3 loop spans 15 amino acids.

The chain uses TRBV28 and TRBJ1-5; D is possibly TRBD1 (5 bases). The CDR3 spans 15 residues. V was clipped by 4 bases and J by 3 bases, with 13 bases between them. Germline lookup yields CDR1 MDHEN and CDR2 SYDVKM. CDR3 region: CASSWATGDNQPQHF. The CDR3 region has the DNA TGTGCCAGCAGTTGGGCCACAGGAGACAATCAGCCCCAGCATTTT.

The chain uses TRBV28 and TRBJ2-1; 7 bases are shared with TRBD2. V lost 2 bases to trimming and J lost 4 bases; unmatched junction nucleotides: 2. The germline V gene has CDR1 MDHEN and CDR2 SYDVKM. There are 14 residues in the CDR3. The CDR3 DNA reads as TGTGCCAGCAGTTTAGCGGGGGAATACAATGAGCAGTTCTTC. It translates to CASSLAGEYNEQFF.

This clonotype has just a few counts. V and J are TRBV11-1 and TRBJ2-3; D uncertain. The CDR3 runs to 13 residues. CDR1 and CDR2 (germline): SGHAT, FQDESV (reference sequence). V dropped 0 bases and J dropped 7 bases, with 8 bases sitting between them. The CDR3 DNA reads TGTGCCAGCAGCTTAGCCCAGTCACATACGCAGTATTTT. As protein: CASSLAQSHTQYF. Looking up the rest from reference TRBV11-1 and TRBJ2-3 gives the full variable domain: EAEVAQSPRYKITEKSQAVAFWCDPISGHATLYWYRQILGQGPELLVQFQDESVVDDSQLPKDRFSAERLKGVDSTLKIQPAELGDSAMYLCASSLAQSHTQYFGPGTRLTVL.

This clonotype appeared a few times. DNA for the CDR3: TGTGCCAGCAGGAGTCCGGGACAGGGAGAGACCCAGTACTTC. Translation: CASRSPGQGETQYF. This chain joins TRBV7-2 and TRBJ2-5, with 9 bases fitting TRBD1. The CDR3 is made up of 14 amino acids. Germline V lookup: CDR1 SGHTA, CDR2 FQGNSA. J was trimmed by 4 bases and V by 6 bases; bases with no gene match: 6.

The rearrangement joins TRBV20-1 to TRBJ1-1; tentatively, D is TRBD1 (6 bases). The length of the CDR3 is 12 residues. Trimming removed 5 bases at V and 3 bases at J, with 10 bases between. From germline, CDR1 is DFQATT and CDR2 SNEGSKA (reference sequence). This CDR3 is CSADDRHTEAFF. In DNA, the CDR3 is TGCAGTGCTGACGACAGGCACACTGAAGCTTTCTTT.

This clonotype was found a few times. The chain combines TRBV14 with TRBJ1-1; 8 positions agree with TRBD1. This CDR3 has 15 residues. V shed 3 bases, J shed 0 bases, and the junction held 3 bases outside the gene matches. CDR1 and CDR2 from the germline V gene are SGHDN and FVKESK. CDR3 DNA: TGTGCCAGCAGCCACTACAGGGGGTTGAACACTGAAGCTTTCTTT. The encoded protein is CASSHYRGLNTEAFF.

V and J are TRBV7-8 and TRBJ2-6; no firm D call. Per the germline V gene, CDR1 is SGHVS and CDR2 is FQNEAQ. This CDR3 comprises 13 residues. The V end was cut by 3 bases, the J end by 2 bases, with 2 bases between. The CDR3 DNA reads TGTGCCAGCAGCTTCCCTGGGGCCAACGTCCTGACTTTC. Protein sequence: CASSFPGANVLTF.

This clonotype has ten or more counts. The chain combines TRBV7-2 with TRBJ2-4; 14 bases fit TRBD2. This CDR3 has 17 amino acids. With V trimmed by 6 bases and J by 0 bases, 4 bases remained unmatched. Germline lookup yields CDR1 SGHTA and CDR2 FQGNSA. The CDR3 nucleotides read TGTGCCAGCAGGAGACTAGCGGGAGGGGGAGCCAAAAACATTCAGTACTTC. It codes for CASRRLAGGGAKNIQYF.

For the CDR3, the DNA is TGTGCCAGCAGCTTGGGACACACTGAGCAGTTCTTC. This gives the protein CASSLGHTEQFF. This chain connects TRBV7-2 to TRBJ2-1; TRBD1 might be the D (6 bases). The V and J ends lost 3 bases and 9 bases respectively, with 9 bases between them. CDR3 size: 12 residues. CDR1 is SGHTA, CDR2 FQGNSA, per germline. The whole variable domain, filled in from reference TRBV7-2 and TRBJ2-1, reads GAGVSQSPSNKVTEKGKDVELRCDPISGHTALYWYRQSLGQGLEFLIYFQGNSAPDKSGLPSDRFSAERTGGSVSTLTIQRTQQEDSAVYLCASSLGHTEQFFGPGTRLTVL.

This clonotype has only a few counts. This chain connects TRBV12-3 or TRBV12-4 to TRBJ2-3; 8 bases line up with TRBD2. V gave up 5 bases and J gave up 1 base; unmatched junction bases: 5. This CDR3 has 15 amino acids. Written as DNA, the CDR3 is TGTGCCAGCAGTGCCGCGGGGGGCCGCACAGATACGCAGTATTTT. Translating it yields CASSAAGGRTDTQYF.

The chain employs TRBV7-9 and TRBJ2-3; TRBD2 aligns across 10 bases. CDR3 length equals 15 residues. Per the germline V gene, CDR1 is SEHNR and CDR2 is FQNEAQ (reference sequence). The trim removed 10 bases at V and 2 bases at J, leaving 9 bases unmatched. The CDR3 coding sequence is TGTGCCATCCCTAGCGGGGGCCTGTCCACAGATACGCAGTATTTT. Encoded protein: CAIPSGGLSTDTQYF.

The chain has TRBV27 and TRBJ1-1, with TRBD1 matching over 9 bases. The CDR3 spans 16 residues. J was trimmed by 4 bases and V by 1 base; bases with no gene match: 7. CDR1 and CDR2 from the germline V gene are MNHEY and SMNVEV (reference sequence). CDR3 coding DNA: TGTGCCAGCAGTTTATTGGACAGGGGATGGGTCACTGAAGCTTTCTTT. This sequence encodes CASSLLDRGWVTEAFF.

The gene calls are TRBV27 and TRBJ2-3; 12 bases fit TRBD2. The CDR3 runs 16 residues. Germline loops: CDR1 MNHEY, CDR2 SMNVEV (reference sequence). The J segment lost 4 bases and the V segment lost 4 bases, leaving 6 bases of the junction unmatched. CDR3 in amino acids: CASSSWTSGTADTQYF. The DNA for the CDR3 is TGTGCCAGCAGTTCCTGGACTAGCGGGACTGCAGATACGCAGTATTTT.

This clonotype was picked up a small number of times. CDR3 in DNA: TGTGCCAGTGCCCGGGGGAACGATGGCTACACCTTC. Protein: CASARGNDGYTF. The V call is TRBV6-1, the J call TRBJ1-2, with D tentatively TRBD1 (5 bases). Germline CDR1 reads MNHNS; CDR2 reads SASEGT. V lost 9 bases, J lost 6 bases, and 14 bases lay in between. The CDR3 is 12 residues long.